This T cell receptor (beta chain) was recovered during a study of CD8+ T cells in alopecia areata. For the study at large: Tofacitinib therapy took 6 to 18 months; 6 months off drug came after.

As to treatment: oral pan-JAK inhibitor, 5-10 mg twice daily. Researchers picked out CD4+ and CD8+ T cells from PBMCs by sorting. Regarding the study as a whole: Scalp clonality, together with expanded CD8+ clones among the top 100, fell significantly with tofacitinib.

This clone was detected only once. What it binds is unknown. V shed 4 bases, J shed 6 bases, and the junction held 16 bases outside the gene matches. The length of the CDR3 is 16 residues. In germline, CDR1 is SGHRS, CDR2 YFSETQ. Sequencing templates came from extracted RNA that was reverse transcribed into cDNA. The repertoire was sequenced with immunoSEQ multiplex PCR; TCRdb's copy has only in-frame clones and lacks some. The repertoire holds over 200,000 clones, with under 70% as singletons. This chain joins TRBV5-1 and TRBJ2-7; 7 bases fit TRBD1. Source: CD4+ T cells sorted from blood, taken at week 4, from a patient treated with tofacitinib. The TCR sequence derives from a human donor with alopecia areata. CDR3 coding DNA: TGCGCCAGCAGCCGAGGTACAGGAACAGGGGAGTCCGAGCAGTACTTC. Its protein product is CASSRGTGTGESEQYF.